Listed below are T cell receptor beta chains from one sample, sequenced in a study of T cells and Merkel cell carcinoma outcomes. Using immunoSEQ multiplex PCR, the repertoire was profiled, and TCRdb retains in-frame clones only, with some absent. The sample has roughly 14,000 clones; around 87% are singletons. The sample consisted of tumor tissue from Merkel cell carcinoma. Every receptor here comes from a human donor with Merkel cell carcinoma. CDR3s include the opening cysteine and the closing phenylalanine or tryptophan. Where a row states a size, it is once, few, many or the class of an expanded clone; other rows omit it.

TRBJ1-5	TRBV9	-	CASSVGTGNQPQHF
TRBJ1-5	TRBV2	once	CASSEEGTFGQPQHF
TRBJ2-3	TRBV28	-	CASGGTSASTDTQYF
TRBJ1-3	TRBV18	-	CASSPSGGIRNTIYF
TRBJ1-5	TRBV10-3	-	CAISDRRAGTSNQPQHF
TRBJ2-3	TRBV5-4	-	CASSPYSAGGDTQYF
TRBJ1-4	TRBV6-6	-	CASSYPRVWEKLFF
TRBJ2-5	TRBV5-1	-	CASSLVSWETQYF
TRBJ2-7	TRBV2	few	CASSDAGGNYEQYF
TRBJ1-1	TRBV2	once	CASMVTQNTEAFF
TRBJ2-2	TRBV30	-	CAFEGGAGTGELFF
TRBJ2-3	TRBV27	-	CASSLTTTHTDTQYF
TRBJ1-1	TRBV9	-	CASSVDLGQGAEAFF
TRBJ1-2	TRBV29-1	-	CSALSGLPYGYTF
TRBJ2-1	TRBV2	-	CASSEGFPNEQFF
TRBJ1-3	TRBV18	-	CASSPQDSTGNTIYF